One sample yielded the 18 T cell receptor beta chains listed below, sequenced in a study of blood T cells in healthy people across ages. Using a J-beta primer mix together with a sample-barcoded 5' primer, a second PCR was run for about 6 to 12 cycles. Using its own MiXCR run on the 5' RACE reads, TCRdb lists one record per CDR3 protein. The table lists about 1.8 million distinct CDR3 sequences, just under 50% of them singletons, with around 2.1% in the top ten. Sequenced material: blood. All receptors derive from a woman aged 40 to 55 in good health.

J is TRBJ1-4 and V is TRBV20-1; D is possibly TRBD1 (5 bases). The CDR3 loop spans 15 amino acids. Germline CDR1 reads DFQATT; CDR2 reads SNEGSKA (reference sequence). With 5 bases removed from V and 5 bases from J, the gap between germline ends came to 18 bases. The CDR3 protein is CSASDQGERNEKLFF. CDR3 DNA: TGCAGTGCTTCAGATCAAGGGGAAAGGAATGAAAAACTGTTTTTT.

The chain has TRBV28 and TRBJ1-1; possibly TRBD1 for D (5 bases). V lost 7 bases to trimming and J lost 1 base, with 13 bases between them. Germline lookup yields CDR1 MDHEN and CDR2 SYDVKM. The CDR3 length is 14 residues. This CDR3 reads CASIVTGGNTEAFF. As DNA, the CDR3 is TGTGCCAGCATCGTGACCGGGGGGAACACTGAAGCTTTCTTT.

This clonotype was detected many times. V usage is TRBV7-2 and J usage is TRBJ2-1; no clear D gene. CDR3 size: 14 residues. The ends were cut back, 3 bases at V and 0 bases at J, with 6 bases in the middle. Germline V CDR1 and CDR2: SGHTA, FQGNSA. The CDR3 protein is CASSLSSSYNEQFF. CDR3 nucleotides: TGTGCCAGCAGCTTGAGCAGCTCCTACAATGAGCAGTTCTTC.

The V and J genes are TRBV4-3 and TRBJ1-2; D call uncertain. There are 14 residues in the CDR3. V was cut by 1 base and J by 1 base, with 7 bases left in between. CDR1 is LGHNA, CDR2 YSLEER, per germline. The CDR3 loop reads CASSQGRFNYGYTF. In DNA, the CDR3 is TGCGCCAGCAGCCAAGGGAGGTTTAACTATGGCTACACCTTC.

This clonotype was detected a few times. This chain joins TRBV25-1 and TRBJ2-5, with D unresolved. Trimming left V 3 bases short and J 1 base short, with 12 bases between. This CDR3 has 15 residues. In germline, CDR1 is MGHDK, CDR2 SYGVNS. This chain's CDR3 is CASSDSRLPQETQYF. As DNA, the CDR3 is TGTGCCAGCAGTGATTCGAGACTCCCCCAAGAGACCCAGTACTTC.

This clonotype occurred many times. CDR3 nucleotide sequence: TGCAGTGCTAGAGTTGGCGGGGGCCAAGAGACCCAGTACTTC. Protein sequence: CSARVGGGQETQYF. V gene TRBV20-1 combines with J gene TRBJ2-5; 7 bases are shared with TRBD2. CDR3 size: 14 residues. Germline loops: CDR1 DFQATT, CDR2 SNEGSKA (reference sequence). V gave up 1 base and J gave up 1 base; unmatched junction bases: 3.

Comments on this clonotype: One end of the junction varies from germline; a read error may be responsible. This chain connects TRBV12-3 or TRBV12-4 to TRBJ2-3, with 7 bases matching TRBD2. This CDR3 is built from 15 residues. CDR3 region: CASSLEQRGTDAQYF. In DNA, the CDR3 is TGTGCCAGCAGTTTGGAGCAGCGGGGCACAGATGCGCAGTATTTT.

This clonotype has only a few counts. The rearrangement joins TRBV7-9 to TRBJ2-5; D might be TRBD1 or TRBD2, each matching 5 bases. Germline V gene lookup returns CDR1 SEHNR and CDR2 FQNEAQ (reference sequence). This CDR3 contains 14 residues. V shed 7 bases and J shed 4 bases, with 16 bases lying between them. The CDR3 sequence: CASTGRWGTETQYF. DNA of the CDR3: TGTGCCAGCACCGGTCGCTGGGGGACAGAGACCCAGTACTTC.

The chain has TRBV28 and TRBJ2-7; D perhaps matches TRBD2 (5 bases). V lost 7 bases and J 5 bases, leaving 15 bases between the germline ends. Germline assignment: CDR1 MDHEN and CDR2 SYDVKM. CDR3 length: 13 amino acids. The CDR3 loop reads CASIPGNTHEQYF. CDR3 DNA: TGTGCCAGCATTCCGGGAAACACCCACGAGCAGTACTTC.

This rearrangement joins TRBV6-2 or TRBV6-3 to TRBJ1-2; TRBD1 is a possible D gene (5 bases). The germline gives CDR1 MNHEY, CDR2 SVGEGT. This CDR3 spans 16 amino acids. V lost 10 bases and J lost 1, with 22 bases in between. DNA for the CDR3: TGTGCCACCTATCACAGGACCCCCTACGATAACTATGGCTACACCTTC. Translated, it gives CATYHRTPYDNYGYTF.

The chain links TRBV6-1 to TRBJ2-5; possibly TRBD2 for D (6 bases). This CDR3 region has 14 residues. Germline V gene lookup returns CDR1 MNHNS and CDR2 SASEGT. The CDR3 reads CACIWRGYQETQYF. The CDR3, as DNA: TGTGCTTGCATTTGGCGGGGCTACCAAGAGACCCAGTACTTC.

This sequence joins TRBV5-1 and TRBJ1-2, with D unclear. Germline-derived CDR1 and CDR2 are SGHRS and YFSETQ. Trimming shortened V by 2 bases and J by 4 bases, and 12 bases separated the two germline ends. CDR3 size: 14 residues. The CDR3 loop is CASSFGQVTYGYTF. The CDR3 bases are TGCGCCAGCAGCTTCGGGCAAGTTACCTATGGCTACACCTTC.

V gene TRBV7-9 combines with J gene TRBJ1-6; TRBD1 matches 7 bases. CDR1 and CDR2 from the germline V gene are SEHNR and FQNEAQ (reference sequence). This CDR3 has 15 amino acids. With 2 bases clipped from V and 5 bases from J, the junction kept 3 bases outside the gene matches. In DNA, the CDR3 is TGTGCCAGCAGCTTAAAAGGGGGCAATAATTCACCCCTCCACTTT. It translates to CASSLKGGNNSPLHF. The full variable domain, rest sourced from reference TRBV7-9 and TRBJ1-6, is DTGVSQNPRHKITKRGQNVTFRCDPISEHNRLYWYRQTLGQGPEFLTYFQNEAQLEKSRLLSDRFSAERPKGSFSTLEIQRTEQGDSAMYLCASSLKGGNNSPLHFGNGTRLTVT.

This clonotype was counted many times. V usage is TRBV7-2 and J usage is TRBJ2-5; D perhaps matches TRBD2 (6 bases). Germline assignment: CDR1 SGHTA and CDR2 FQGNSA. The length of the CDR3 is 13 residues. V was pared by 3 bases and J by 5 bases, with 10 bases between. The CDR3 spells CASSLGLVETQYF. The CDR3 DNA sequence: TGTGCCAGCAGCTTGGGACTTGTCGAGACCCAGTACTTC.

The chain carries TRBV5-6 and TRBJ2-1, with a weak D call TRBD2 (5 bases). With 1 base removed from V and 12 bases from J, the gap between germline ends came to 14 bases. CDR1 is SGHDT and CDR2 is YYEEEE in the germline V gene. The CDR3 length is 13 residues. The CDR3 region is CASSLKASSGQFF. The CDR3 coding sequence is TGTGCCAGCAGCTTGAAAGCCTCGAGCGGGCAGTTCTTC.

This clonotype was counted only a few times. The genes are TRBV7-2 and TRBJ2-1; a weak D match, TRBD2 (5 bases). The CDR3 runs to 14 residues. Trimming pared 1 base from V and 9 bases from J, leaving 13 bases between. Germline assignment: CDR1 SGHTA and CDR2 FQGNSA. This CDR3 reads CASSLDSGWGEQFF. The CDR3 nucleotides read TGTGCCAGCAGCTTAGACAGCGGATGGGGTGAGCAGTTCTTC.

This clonotype was observed a few times. For the CDR3, the DNA is TGTGCCAGCAGCTCCGGCGGACAGACAGATACGCAGTATTTT. Its protein is CASSSGGQTDTQYF. The V and J genes are TRBV7-3 and TRBJ2-3, with a possible D match to TRBD1 (6 bases). Trimming took 4 bases from V and 3 from J, leaving 11 bases between them. Germline CDR1 and CDR2: SGHTA and FQGTGA. The CDR3 totals 14 residues.

V and J are TRBV12-3 or TRBV12-4 and TRBJ1-3; D call uncertain. V shed 8 bases and J shed 6 bases, with 11 bases lying between them. The CDR3 is 12 residues long. The CDR3 loop reads CASRLLENTIYF. DNA for the CDR3: TGTGCCAGCCGATTGCTGGAAAACACCATATATTTT.